This TCR beta chain was captured by sequencing in a study of cytomegalovirus exposure and HLA in healthy donors. Only in-frame clones appear in the TCRdb table, and some are missing; sequencing was by immunoSEQ multiplex PCR. The sample shows around 150,000 clones, over 85% of them seen only once. A note on this clone: Its antigen remains unidentified.

Germline lookup yields CDR1 MNHNS and CDR2 SASEGT. The CDR3 is 13 residues long. V was cut by 1 base and J by 8 bases, with 9 bases left in between. General study points: The investigators catalogued under 200 TCR beta chains as cytomegalovirus-associated.

The receptor's source is a woman aged 18 to 35 in good health and CMV-seropositive. Sample: PBMCs. The chain has TRBV6-1 and TRBJ2-1; tentatively, D is TRBD2 (5 bases). This CDR3 reads CASSEVGVDEQFF. CDR3 coding DNA: TGTGCCAGCAGTGAAGTCGGGGTGGATGAGCAGTTCTTC.